The clone carrying this T cell receptor (beta chain) was counted many times. The data stem from a study of T cells in Graves' hyperthyroidism and ophthalmopathy. Not enrolled were patients with uncontrolled infection, other autoimmune disease, pregnancy or lactation. Amplified regions were TCR beta CDR3 sequences from RNA transcripts. TCR CDR3 underwent first-round RT-PCR with the HTBI primer set. TCRdb fed the multiplex PCR reads into MiXCR, producing one record per CDR3 protein. The sample gives a few hundred thousand distinct CDR3 sequences, about 15% of which show up once; approximately 7.4% is in the top ten. Trimming took off 1 base at V and 8 bases at J, with 6 bases between the two ends. CDR1 and CDR2 from the germline V gene are LGHDT and YNNKEL (reference sequence). The CDR3 is 12 residues long.

The clonotype comes from a woman aged 25-40 years with Graves' hyperthyroidism. Source material: blood. This chain links TRBV3-1 with TRBJ2-1; D is undetermined. CDR3 coding DNA: TGTGCCAGCAGCCAAGGCCCCGATGAGCAGTTCTTC. It encodes CASSQGPDEQFF.